This entry describes one T cell receptor (beta chain). Its antigen is undetermined. Unique molecular identifiers were built into the TCRbeta library. One entry per CDR3 protein, called by TCRdb with MiXCR from the PCR reads. Among almost 600,000 distinct CDR3 sequences, about a quarter were seen once, and the ten largest hold about 35%. These data originate in a study of T-cell reconstitution after alpha-beta-depleted transplantation in children. Study-level results: In patients about two months after transplant, alpha-beta T cells reportedly arose from several hundred expanded graft clones.

The CDR3 has 15 residues. Trimming removed 4 bases at V and 1 base at J, with 12 bases between. Germline CDR1 reads SGHRS; CDR2 reads YFSETQ. Sample: PBMCs, taken before TCRalphabeta/CD19-depleted stem cell transplant. The receptor was isolated from a boy younger than two with Wiskott-Aldrich syndrome, due to receive a stem cell transplant. The chain couples TRBV5-1 to TRBJ2-1; possibly TRBD2 for D (5 bases). The CDR3 protein is CASSPAAASYNEQFF. The DNA of the CDR3 is TGCGCCAGCAGCCCCGCAGCGGCATCCTACAATGAGCAGTTCTTC.